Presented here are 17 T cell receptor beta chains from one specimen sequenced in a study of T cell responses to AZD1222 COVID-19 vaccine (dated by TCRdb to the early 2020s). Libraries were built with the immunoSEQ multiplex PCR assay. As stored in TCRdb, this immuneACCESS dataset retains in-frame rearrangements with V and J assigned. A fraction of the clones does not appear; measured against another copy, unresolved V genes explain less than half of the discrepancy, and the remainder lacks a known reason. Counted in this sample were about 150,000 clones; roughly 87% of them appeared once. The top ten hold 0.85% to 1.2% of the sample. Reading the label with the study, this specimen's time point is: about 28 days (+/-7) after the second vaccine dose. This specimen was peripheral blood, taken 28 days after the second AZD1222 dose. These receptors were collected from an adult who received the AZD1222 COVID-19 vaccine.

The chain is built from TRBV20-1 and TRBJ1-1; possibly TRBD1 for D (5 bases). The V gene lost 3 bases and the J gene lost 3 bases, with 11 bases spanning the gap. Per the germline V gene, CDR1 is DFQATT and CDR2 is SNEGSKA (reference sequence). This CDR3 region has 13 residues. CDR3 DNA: TGCAGTGCTAGTAAATTAGGGGACACTGAAGCTTTCTTT. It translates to CSASKLGDTEAFF.

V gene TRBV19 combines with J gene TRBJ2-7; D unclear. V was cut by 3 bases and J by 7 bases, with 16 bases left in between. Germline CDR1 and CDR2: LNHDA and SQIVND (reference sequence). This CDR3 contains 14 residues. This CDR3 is CASSMGSPDGEQYF. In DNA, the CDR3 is TGTGCCAGTAGTATGGGCAGTCCCGACGGGGAGCAGTACTTC. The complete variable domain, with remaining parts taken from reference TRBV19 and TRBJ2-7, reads DGGITQSPKYLFRKEGQNVTLSCEQNLNHDAMYWYRQDPGQGLRLIYYSQIVNDFQKGDIAEGYSVSREKKESFPLTVTSAQKNPTAFYLCASSMGSPDGEQYFGPGTRLTVT.

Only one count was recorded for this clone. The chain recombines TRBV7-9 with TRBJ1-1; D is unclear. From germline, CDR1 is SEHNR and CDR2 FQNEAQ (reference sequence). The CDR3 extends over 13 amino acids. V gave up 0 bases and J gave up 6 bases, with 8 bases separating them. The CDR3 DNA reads TGTGCCAGCAGCTTAGCGGGCAGGCCTGAAGCTTTCTTT. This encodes CASSLAGRPEAFF.

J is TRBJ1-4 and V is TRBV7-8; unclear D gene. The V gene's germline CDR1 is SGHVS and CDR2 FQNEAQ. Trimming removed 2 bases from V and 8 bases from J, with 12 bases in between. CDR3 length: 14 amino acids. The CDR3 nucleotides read TGTGCCAGCAGCTTACGGGAAGGACCGGAAAAACTGTTTTTT. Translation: CASSLREGPEKLFF.

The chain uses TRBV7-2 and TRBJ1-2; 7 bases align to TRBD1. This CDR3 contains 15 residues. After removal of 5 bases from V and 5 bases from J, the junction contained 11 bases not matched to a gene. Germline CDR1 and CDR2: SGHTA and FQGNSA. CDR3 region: CASSPRGTGDYGYTF. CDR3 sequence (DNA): TGTGCCAGCAGCCCGAGGGGTACAGGGGATTATGGCTACACCTTC.

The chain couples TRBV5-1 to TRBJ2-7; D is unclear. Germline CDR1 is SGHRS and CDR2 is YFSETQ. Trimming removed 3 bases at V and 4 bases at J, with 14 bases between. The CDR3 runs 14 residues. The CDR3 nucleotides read TGCGCCAGCAGCTGGAGTCCCCCTGCGTACGAGCAGTACTTC. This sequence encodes CASSWSPPAYEQYF.

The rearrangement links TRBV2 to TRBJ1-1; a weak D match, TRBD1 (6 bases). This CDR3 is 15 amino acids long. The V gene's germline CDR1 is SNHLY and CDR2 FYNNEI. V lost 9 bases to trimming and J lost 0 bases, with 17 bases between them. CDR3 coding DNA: TGTGCCAGTAAACTCGAGGGGGGAATGAACACTGAAGCTTTCTTT. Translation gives CASKLEGGMNTEAFF.

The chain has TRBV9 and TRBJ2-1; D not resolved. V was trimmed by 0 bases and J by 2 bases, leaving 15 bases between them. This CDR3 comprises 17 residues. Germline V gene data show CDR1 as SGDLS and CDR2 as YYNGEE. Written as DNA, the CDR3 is TGTGCCAGCAGCGTAGATCAGGTCACAGATCCCTACAATGAGCAGTTCTTC. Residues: CASSVDQVTDPYNEQFF. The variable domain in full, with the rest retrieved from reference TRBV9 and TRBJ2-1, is DSGVTQTPKHLITATGQRVTLRCSPRSGDLSVYWYQQSLDQGLQFLIQYYNGEERAKGNILERFSAQQFPDLHSELNLSSLELGDSALYFCASSVDQVTDPYNEQFFGPGTRLTVL.

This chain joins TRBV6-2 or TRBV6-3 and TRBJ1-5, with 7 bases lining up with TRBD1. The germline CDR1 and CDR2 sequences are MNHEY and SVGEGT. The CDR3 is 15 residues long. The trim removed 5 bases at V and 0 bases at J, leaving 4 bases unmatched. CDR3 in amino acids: CASSRYRGSNQPQHF. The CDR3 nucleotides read TGTGCCAGCAGTCGCTACAGGGGTAGCAATCAGCCCCAGCATTTT.

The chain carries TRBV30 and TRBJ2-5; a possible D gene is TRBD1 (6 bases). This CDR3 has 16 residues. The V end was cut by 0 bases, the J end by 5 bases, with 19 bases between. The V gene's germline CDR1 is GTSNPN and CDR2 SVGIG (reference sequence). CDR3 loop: CAWSVGVSRGWETQYF. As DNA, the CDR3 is TGTGCCTGGAGTGTAGGCGTTTCGAGGGGGTGGGAGACCCAGTACTTC.

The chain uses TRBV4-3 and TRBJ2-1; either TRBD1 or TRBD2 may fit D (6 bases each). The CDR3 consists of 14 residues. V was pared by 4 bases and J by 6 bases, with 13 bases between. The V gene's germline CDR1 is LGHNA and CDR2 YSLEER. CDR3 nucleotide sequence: TGCGCCAGCAGCCCGGGGGCAGGAGGCAATGAGCAGTTCTTC. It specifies CASSPGAGGNEQFF.

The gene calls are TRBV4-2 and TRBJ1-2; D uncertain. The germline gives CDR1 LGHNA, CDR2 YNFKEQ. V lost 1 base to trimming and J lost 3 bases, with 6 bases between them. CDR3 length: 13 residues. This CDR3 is CASSQGHDYGYTF. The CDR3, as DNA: TGTGCCAGCAGCCAAGGGCATGACTATGGCTACACCTTC.

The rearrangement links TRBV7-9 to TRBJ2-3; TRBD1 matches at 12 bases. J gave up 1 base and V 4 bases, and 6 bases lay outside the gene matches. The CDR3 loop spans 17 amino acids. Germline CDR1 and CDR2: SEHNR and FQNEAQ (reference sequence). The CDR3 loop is CASSSGTGGYGTDTQYF. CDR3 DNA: TGTGCCAGCAGCTCCGGGACAGGGGGCTATGGCACAGATACGCAGTATTTT.

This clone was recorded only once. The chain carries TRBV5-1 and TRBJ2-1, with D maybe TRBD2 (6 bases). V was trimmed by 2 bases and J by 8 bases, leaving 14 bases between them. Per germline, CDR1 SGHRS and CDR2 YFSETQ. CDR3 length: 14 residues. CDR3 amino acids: CASSFPGDGYEQFF. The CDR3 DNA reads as TGCGCCAGCAGCTTCCCGGGAGATGGCTATGAGCAGTTCTTC.

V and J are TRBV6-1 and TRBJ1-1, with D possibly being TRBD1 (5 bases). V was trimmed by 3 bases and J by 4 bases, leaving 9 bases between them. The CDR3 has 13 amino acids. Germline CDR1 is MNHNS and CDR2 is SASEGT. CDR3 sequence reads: CASSDQGSTEAFF. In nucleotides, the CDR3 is TGTGCCAGCAGTGATCAGGGTAGCACTGAAGCTTTCTTT.

The CDR3 DNA reads TGTGCCAGCAGCGACTACCTGGGACAGGGGTATAATTCACCCCTCCACTTT. Translated, it gives CASSDYLGQGYNSPLHF. The chain has TRBV7-6 and TRBJ1-6; 10 nucleotides match TRBD1. Trimming cost V 5 bases and J 4 bases; bases outside gene matches: 8. Germline V gene data show CDR1 as SGHVS and CDR2 as FNYEAQ. This CDR3 spans 17 amino acids. The full variable domain, completed using reference TRBV7-6 and TRBJ1-6, is GAGVSQSPRYKVTKRGQDVALRCDPISGHVSLYWYRQALGQGPEFLTYFNYEAQQDKSGLPNDRFSAERPEGSISTLTIQRTEQRDSAMYRCASSDYLGQGYNSPLHFGNGTRLTVT.

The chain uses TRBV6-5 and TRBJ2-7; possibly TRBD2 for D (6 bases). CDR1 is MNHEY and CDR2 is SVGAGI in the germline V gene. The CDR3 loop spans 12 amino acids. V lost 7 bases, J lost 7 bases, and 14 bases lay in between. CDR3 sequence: CASTALRGEQYF. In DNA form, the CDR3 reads TGTGCCAGCACCGCGCTACGGGGGGAGCAGTACTTC.